The next 3 T cell receptor beta chains were all read from a single sample in a study of somatic mutations in cytotoxic T cells in rheumatoid arthritis. Clones were read by immunoSEQ multiplex PCR, and TCRdb kept only the in-frame ones, dropping some. The sample includes approximately 10,000 clones, roughly four fifths seen only once; the top ten take roughly 9%. The sequencing sample was made of CD8+ T cells sorted from blood. These TCRs come from a woman aged 55 to 70 with rheumatoid arthritis.

CDR3 sequence: CASSPAHSMNTEAFF. Here the CDR3 DNA reads TGTGCCAGCAGCCCCGCCCACAGTATGAACACTGAAGCTTTCTTT. V gene TRBV6-6 combines with J gene TRBJ1-1; no clear D gene. Germline V lookup: CDR1 MNHNY, CDR2 SVGAGI (reference sequence). The germline V and J ends were trimmed by 6 bases and 0 bases, with 14 bases remaining between them. The CDR3 extends over 15 amino acids.

This clone appeared a few times. V gene TRBV27 combines with J gene TRBJ1-1; 7 bases agree with TRBD1. The junction had 11 bases not matched to a gene; V was cut back by 6 bases and J by 7 bases. This CDR3 region has 14 residues. The germline CDR1 and CDR2 sequences are MNHEY and SMNVEV (reference sequence). The CDR3 DNA follows: TGTGCCAGCAGCCACTCTCAGGGGGTCCTTGAAGCTTTCTTT. As protein: CASSHSQGVLEAFF.

The chain carries TRBV7-9 and TRBJ2-7; D possibly corresponds to TRBD2 (6 bases). Germline lookup yields CDR1 SEHNR and CDR2 FQNEAQ (reference sequence). CDR3 length equals 15 residues. The V end was cut by 7 bases, the J end by 0 bases, with 16 bases between. The CDR3 DNA sequence: TGTGCCAGCAATCCTTCTAGCGCTGTCTCCTACGAGCAGTACTTC. Translation: CASNPSSAVSYEQYF.